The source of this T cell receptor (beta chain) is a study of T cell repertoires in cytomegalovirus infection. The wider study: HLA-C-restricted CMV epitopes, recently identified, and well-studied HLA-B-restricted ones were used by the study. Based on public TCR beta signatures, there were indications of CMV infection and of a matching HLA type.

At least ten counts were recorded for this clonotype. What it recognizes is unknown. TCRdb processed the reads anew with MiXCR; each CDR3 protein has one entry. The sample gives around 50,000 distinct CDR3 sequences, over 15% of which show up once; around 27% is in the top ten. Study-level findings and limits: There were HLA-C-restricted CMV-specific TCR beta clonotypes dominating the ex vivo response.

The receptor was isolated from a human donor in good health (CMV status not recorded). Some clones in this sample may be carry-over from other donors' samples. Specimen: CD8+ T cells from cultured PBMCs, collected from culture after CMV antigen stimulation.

The CDR3 region has the DNA TGTGCCAGCAGACTAACAGGGAGCGGAAACACCATATATTTT. This sequence encodes CASRLTGSGNTIYF. V and J are TRBV7-2 and TRBJ1-3; a weak D match, TRBD1 (6 bases). Trimming shortened V by 6 bases and J by 4 bases, and 13 bases separated the two germline ends. This CDR3 comprises 14 residues. Per germline, CDR1 SGHTA and CDR2 FQGNSA.